This TCR beta chain was retrieved from a study of cytomegalovirus exposure and HLA in healthy donors. Study outcomes and limitations: Testing in vitro showed a few CMV-associated chains specific for CMV antigens. Reported results showed that the classifier diagnosed cytomegalovirus status with high specificity and sensitivity.

To note about this clone: Its antigen remains unidentified.

V trimming: 5 bases; J trimming: 0 bases; junction bases outside the gene matches: 2. The length of the CDR3 is 14 residues. Germline loops: CDR1 MNHEY, CDR2 SVGAGI. Here immunoSEQ multiplex PCR was the method, and the copy in TCRdb shows in-frame clones only, minus some. The profile shows about 220,000 clones, around nine tenths of them singletons. Specimen: PBMCs. The TCR comes from a woman aged 18 to 35 in good health and CMV-seronegative. The rearrangement uses TRBV6-5 and TRBJ2-5, with 8 positions matching TRBD1. The CDR3 DNA reads as TGTGCCAGCAGTCGGACAGGGTACCAAGAGACCCAGTACTTC. Its protein product is CASSRTGYQETQYF.